This paragraph covers one TCR beta chain sequence. The sample belongs to a study of T cells in Graves' hyperthyroidism and ophthalmopathy. Using RNA transcripts as the source, TCR beta CDR3 regions were amplified. Researchers ran a first-round RT-PCR on the TCR CDR3 using the HTBI primer set. TCRdb fed the multiplex PCR reads into MiXCR, producing one record per CDR3 protein. Among 530,000 or so distinct CDR3 sequences listed, 17% were seen once. The sample taken for sequencing was blood. The TCR originated in a woman between 18 and 29 years old with Graves' ophthalmopathy.

DNA for the CDR3: TGCAGCGTTGAAGAACCACAGGGGGCTGAAGCTTTCTTT. This codes for CSVEEPQGAEAFF. This chain links TRBV29-1 with TRBJ1-1, with 8 positions matching TRBD1. The CDR3 is made up of 13 amino acids. The germline V gene has CDR1 SQVTM and CDR2 ANQGSEA. Losses at the gene ends were 0 bases for V and 6 bases for J; bases not matched to a gene: 3. The full variable domain, rest sourced from reference TRBV29-1 and TRBJ1-1, is SAVISQKPSRDICQRGTSLTIQCQVDSQVTMMFWYRQQPGQSLTLIATANQGSEATYESGFVIDKFPISRPNLTFSTLTVSNMSPEDSSIYLCSVEEPQGAEAFFGQGTRLTVV.